This T cell receptor (beta chain) was sequenced during a study of T cell repertoires in cytomegalovirus infection. Study-wide background: Carrying CMV and the relevant HLA type showed in public TCR beta signatures. Findings of the study overall: CMV-specific TCR beta clonotypes restricted by HLA-C were the ones dominating the ex vivo response. People with CMV and the relevant HLA were identified by cumulative public TCR beta family frequency.

The CDR3 contains 16 residues. The germline V gene encodes CDR1 SGHDT and CDR2 YYEEEE. Trimming took 4 bases from V and 2 from J; bases not matched to a gene: 11. From the reads, TCRdb called clonotypes with MiXCR, one entry per CDR3 protein. Of fewer than 550,000 distinct CDR3 sequences listed, 16% are singletons. A remark on this clonotype: Antigen unknown.

Sequenced sample: CD8+ T cells from PBMCs. The rearrangement joins TRBV5-6 to TRBJ1-2; 7 bases fit TRBD1. The clonotype originates from a human donor in good health (CMV status not recorded). Some clones in this sample may be carry-over from other donors' samples. The CDR3 is CASSHSGGWKNYGYTF. The CDR3 DNA follows: TGTGCCAGCAGCCACTCAGGGGGATGGAAGAACTATGGCTACACCTTC.